A selection of T cell receptor beta chains follows, all from one sample in a study of T cell repertoires in cytomegalovirus infection. No antigen has been assigned to these receptors. Via MiXCR, TCRdb re-called the reads, giving one row per CDR3 protein. In the table there are 160,000 or so distinct CDR3 sequences, 20% to 25% of which are singletons. This specimen consisted of CD8+ T cells from cultured PBMCs, obtained from culture after CMV antigen stimulation. The receptors come from a human donor in good health (CMV status not recorded). Some clones in this sample may be carry-over from other donors' samples. Each CDR3 is given with its conserved first and last residue. The D gene is left open where the match is weak. A clone size is listed for some rows: how often the clone was seen (once, few, many), or a class if it is expanded.

cdr3_length	clone_size	v_call	d_call	j_call	cdr3_aa	cdr3_nt
11	few	TRBV7-6	.	TRBJ1-2	CASSRGLGYTF	TGTGCCAGCAGCCGAGGATTGGGCTACACCTTC
11	many	TRBV7-2	.	TRBJ1-2	CAADTNYGYTF	TGTGCCGCCGACACCAACTATGGCTACACCTTC
15	.	TRBV7-2	TRBD1	TRBJ1-4	CASSGRGEINEKLFF	TGTGCCAGCAGCGGCAGGGGGGAGATTAATGAAAAACTGTTTTTT
18	.	TRBV7-9	TRBD2	TRBJ2-6	CASSPRDRGSSGANVLTF	TGTGCCAGCAGCCCACGGGACCGCGGGAGCTCTGGGGCCAACGTCCTGACTTTC
15	many	TRBV7-2	.	TRBJ1-5	CASSLNGGASQPQHF	TGTGCCAGCAGCTTAAACGGGGGCGCAAGTCAGCCCCAGCATTTT
17	.	TRBV7-9	.	TRBJ2-1	CASSLGRASPPYNEQFF	TGTGCCAGCAGCTTAGGGCGGGCCTCCCCTCCATACAATGAGCAGTTCTTC
17	few	TRBV7-2	.	TRBJ2-4	CASSLETGGLVKNIQYF	TGTGCCAGCAGCTTAGAGACCGGGGGGCTCGTCAAAAACATTCAGTACTTC
18	few	TRBV7-9	TRBD2	TRBJ2-1	CASSLDGGDYTTYNEQFF	TGTGCCAGCAGCTTAGACGGCGGGGACTACACTACCTACAATGAGCAGTTCTTC
13	.	TRBV7-6	TRBD2	TRBJ2-5	CAGLGRDGKTQYF	TGTGCCGGATTGGGGAGGGACGGAAAGACCCAGTACTTC
19	few	TRBV10-1	.	TRBJ2-3	CASSESLDPLGGYTDTQYF	TGCGCCAGCAGTGAGTCGCTGGATCCGTTGGGGGGTTACACAGATACGCAGTATTTT
13	.	TRBV4-1	.	TRBJ1-5	CASSQVKGQPQHF	TGCGCCAGCAGCCAAGTAAAGGGGCAGCCCCAGCATTTT
13	.	TRBV12-5	.	TRBJ2-1	CASGASNYNEQFF	TGTGCTAGTGGGGCTTCAAACTACAATGAGCAGTTCTTC
16	.	TRBV7-2	TRBD2	TRBJ2-3	CASSLGAGVARDTQYF	TGTGCCAGCAGCTTAGGAGCGGGGGTAGCCCGAGATACGCAGTATTTT
15	few	TRBV7-9	.	TRBJ2-5	CASSLPPSGQETQYF	TGTGCCAGCAGCTTACCCCCCTCGGGGCAAGAGACCCAGTACTTC
15	few	TRBV19	.	TRBJ1-1	CASRQRAAAGTEAFF	TGTGCCAGTAGACAGCGGGCAGCTGCCGGCACTGAAGCTTTCTTT
13	many	TRBV7-7	.	TRBJ2-5	CASQGSTQETQYF	TGTGCTAGTCAAGGTTCGACCCAAGAGACCCAGTACTTC
14	.	TRBV4-3	.	TRBJ2-7	CASSPAGASYEQYF	TGCGCCAGCAGCCCCGCAGGGGCCTCCTACGAGCAGTACTTC
12	.	TRBV12-5	.	TRBJ2-2	CASGLDRGELFF	TGTGCTAGTGGTTTGGACAGGGGGGAGCTGTTTTTT
17	.	TRBV7-6	TRBD2	TRBJ2-1	CASSLVRGTSGYNEQFF	TGTGCCAGCAGCTTAGTCAGGGGGACTAGCGGCTACAATGAGCAGTTCTTC
16	few	TRBV10-3	TRBD2	TRBJ2-1	CAISESASGGYNEQFF	TGTGCCATCAGTGAGTCGGCTAGCGGGGGTTACAATGAGCAGTTCTTC
12	.	TRBV10-3	.	TRBJ1-1	CAISETSGEAFF	TGTGCCATCAGTGAGACGTCAGGGGAAGCTTTCTTT
16	few	TRBV28	TRBD1	TRBJ2-4	CASSYRDRANKNIQYF	TGTGCCAGCAGTTACCGGGACAGGGCTAACAAAAACATTCAGTACTTC
14	.	TRBV6-2/TRBV6-3	TRBD2	TRBJ2-7	CASSSGTSASEQYF	TGTGCCAGCAGCTCGGGGACTAGCGCCTCGGAGCAGTACTTC
16	.	TRBV4-3	.	TRBJ1-1	CASSQLITDLNTEAFF	TGCGCCAGCAGCCAATTAATCACAGACCTCAACACTGAAGCTTTCTTT
20	few	TRBV19	TRBD1	TRBJ1-2	CASSILLRKDREGQISGYTF	TGTGCCAGTAGTATATTGTTGAGGAAGGACAGGGAAGGACAAATCTCTGGCTACACCTTC
14	few	TRBV12-3/TRBV12-4	.	TRBJ1-2	CASSLAGVNYGYTF	TGTGCCAGCAGTTTAGCGGGGGTTAACTATGGCTACACCTTC
12	.	TRBV12-3/TRBV12-4	.	TRBJ1-2	CASKTYPYGYTF	TGTGCCAGCAAGACATATCCGTATGGCTACACCTTC
15	few	TRBV7-2	.	TRBJ1-5	CASRLDGRGGQPQHF	TGTGCCAGCAGACTAGACGGCAGGGGTGGCCAGCCCCAGCATTTT
13	.	TRBV6-6	TRBD1	TRBJ2-7	CASSATGEYEQYF	TGTGCCAGCAGTGCGACAGGGGAGTACGAGCAGTACTTC
16	.	TRBV27	TRBD2	TRBJ2-1	CASSPLAGGSYNEQFF	TGTGCCAGCAGTCCCCTAGCGGGGGGGTCGTACAATGAGCAGTTCTTC
14	.	TRBV5-4	.	TRBJ2-7	CASSRAGASYEQYF	TGTGCCAGCAGCCGGGCGGGGGCCTCCTACGAGCAGTACTTC
15	few	TRBV7-7	TRBD1	TRBJ2-5	CASSLDRVGQETQYF	TGTGCTAGCAGCCTAGACAGGGTGGGACAAGAGACCCAGTACTTC
17	.	TRBV7-9	TRBD2	TRBJ2-7	CASSPLGGGGTPYEQYF	TGTGCCAGCAGCCCATTGGGCGGCGGGGGGACCCCCTACGAGCAGTACTTC
16	.	TRBV12-3/TRBV12-4	.	TRBJ1-5	CASSSGAVYSNQPQHF	TGTGCCAGCAGTTCCGGGGCTGTATATAGCAATCAGCCCCAGCATTTT
15	few	TRBV19	.	TRBJ2-7	CASTVAGGGSYEQYF	TGTGCCAGTACCGTCGCCGGAGGAGGGTCCTACGAGCAGTACTTC
16	few	TRBV4-1	TRBD1	TRBJ1-2	CASSQGGDRVTYGYTF	TGCGCCAGCAGCCAAGGGGGCGACAGGGTGACCTATGGCTACACCTTC
16	few	TRBV7-2	TRBD1	TRBJ2-1	CASSFSGTGIYNEQFF	TGTGCCAGCAGTTTCTCGGGGACAGGGATCTACAATGAGCAGTTCTTC
14	.	TRBV6-5	.	TRBJ1-4	CASSQIGQSEKLFF	TGTGCCAGCAGCCAGATCGGACAGAGTGAAAAACTGTTTTTT
13	.	TRBV2	.	TRBJ1-2	CARTGLVADGYTF	TGTGCCAGAACAGGGTTGGTTGCGGATGGCTACACCTTC
15	few	TRBV6-1	TRBD1	TRBJ2-7	CASSGGQFPSYEQYF	TGTGCCAGCAGTGGGGGACAGTTCCCCTCCTACGAGCAGTACTTC
15	.	TRBV6-1	.	TRBJ2-7	CASSEGPGQTYEQYF	TGTGCCAGCAGTGAAGGACCCGGACAGACCTACGAGCAGTACTTC
15	few	TRBV7-8	.	TRBJ1-2	CASSLSGGGYYGYTF	TGTGCCAGCAGCCTGTCGGGTGGGGGATACTATGGCTACACCTTC
16	few	TRBV4-3	TRBD1	TRBJ1-4	CASSQVPDRDGEKLFF	TGCGCCAGCAGCCAAGTACCGGACAGGGACGGTGAAAAACTGTTTTTT
15	.	TRBV12-3/TRBV12-4	TRBD1	TRBJ1-3	CASTPGTGGKNTIYF	TGTGCCAGCACCCCTGGCACAGGGGGAAAAAACACCATATATTTT
17	few	TRBV7-8	TRBD2	TRBJ2-1	CASSPGTSGGADNEQFF	TGTGCCAGCAGCCCCGGGACTAGCGGGGGGGCGGACAATGAGCAGTTCTTC
16	.	TRBV6-2/TRBV6-3	TRBD1	TRBJ1-5	CASSPIPDRVHQPQHF	TGTGCCAGCAGCCCCATACCCGACAGGGTTCATCAGCCCCAGCATTTT
17	once	TRBV28	TRBD2	TRBJ2-3	CASSLLSGGARTDTQYF	TGTGCCAGCAGTTTACTGAGCGGGGGGGCCCGCACAGATACGCAGTATTTT
17	many	TRBV11-2	.	TRBJ1-6	CASSLTPRGARNSPLHF	TGTGCCAGCAGCTTAACACCCCGGGGGGCCCGTAATTCACCCCTCCACTTT
14	.	TRBV7-9	.	TRBJ2-3	CASSSWGLDDTQYF	TGTGCCAGCAGCTCGTGGGGCCTAGATGATACGCAGTATTTT
16	few	TRBV12-3/TRBV12-4	.	TRBJ2-3	CASTTTSRREADTQYF	TGTGCCAGCACCACCACGTCAAGGAGGGAGGCAGATACGCAGTATTTT
17	few	TRBV7-8	.	TRBJ1-5	CASSKGRHMHSNQPQHF	TGTGCCAGCTCCAAAGGCCGGCATATGCATAGCAATCAGCCCCAGCATTTT
15	once	TRBV6-5	.	TRBJ2-1	CASSYIGTAYNEQFF	TGTGCCAGCAGTTACATTGGGACGGCTTACAATGAGCAGTTCTTC
17	many	TRBV5-6	TRBD2	TRBJ2-1	CASSLNLAGDSYNEQFF	TGTGCCAGCAGCTTGAATTTAGCGGGGGACTCCTACAATGAGCAGTTCTTC